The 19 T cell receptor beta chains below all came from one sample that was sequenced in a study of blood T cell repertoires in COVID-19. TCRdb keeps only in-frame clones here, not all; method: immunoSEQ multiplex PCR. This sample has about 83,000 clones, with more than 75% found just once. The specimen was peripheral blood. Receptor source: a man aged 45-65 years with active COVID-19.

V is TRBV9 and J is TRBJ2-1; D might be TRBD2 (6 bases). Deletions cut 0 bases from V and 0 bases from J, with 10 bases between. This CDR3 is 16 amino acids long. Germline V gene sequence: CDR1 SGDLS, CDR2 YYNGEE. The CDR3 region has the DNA TGTGCCAGCAGCGTAGGCGGGACGAGCTCCTACAATGAGCAGTTCTTC. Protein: CASSVGGTSSYNEQFF. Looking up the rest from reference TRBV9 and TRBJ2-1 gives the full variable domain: DSGVTQTPKHLITATGQRVTLRCSPRSGDLSVYWYQQSLDQGLQFLIQYYNGEERAKGNILERFSAQQFPDLHSELNLSSLELGDSALYFCASSVGGTSSYNEQFFGPGTRLTVL.

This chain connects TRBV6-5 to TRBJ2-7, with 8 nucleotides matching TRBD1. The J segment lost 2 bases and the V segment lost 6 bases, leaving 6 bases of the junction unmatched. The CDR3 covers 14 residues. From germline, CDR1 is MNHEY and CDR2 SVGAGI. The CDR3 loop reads CASSGGTGAYEQYF. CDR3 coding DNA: TGTGCCAGCAGCGGCGGGACAGGAGCCTACGAGCAGTACTTC.

CDR3 nucleotide sequence: TGCGCCAGCAGCGATACAGGGGGTTATGGCTACACCTTC. This translates into CASSDTGGYGYTF. The chain links TRBV5-1 to TRBJ1-2; 8 positions match TRBD1. V was pared by 4 bases and J by 5 bases, with 4 bases of the junction left unmatched. The CDR3 runs to 13 residues. Germline-derived CDR1 and CDR2 are SGHRS and YFSETQ.

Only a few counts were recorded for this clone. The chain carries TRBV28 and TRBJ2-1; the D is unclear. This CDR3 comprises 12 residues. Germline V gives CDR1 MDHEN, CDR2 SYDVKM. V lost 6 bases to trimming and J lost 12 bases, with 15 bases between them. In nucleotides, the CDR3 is TGTGCCAGCAGCTCAACTCCCAACTGGCAGTTCTTC. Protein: CASSSTPNWQFF. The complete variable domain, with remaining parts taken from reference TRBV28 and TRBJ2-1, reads DVKVTQSSRYLVKRTGEKVFLECVQDMDHENMFWYRQDPGLGLRLIYFSYDVKMKEKGDIPEGYSVSREKKERFSLILESASTNQTSMYLCASSSTPNWQFFGPGTRLTVL.

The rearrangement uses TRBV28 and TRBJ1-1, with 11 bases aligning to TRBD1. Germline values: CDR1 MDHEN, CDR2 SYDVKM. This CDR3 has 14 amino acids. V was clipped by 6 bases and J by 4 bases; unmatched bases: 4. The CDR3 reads CASSTGTGGTEAFF. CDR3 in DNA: TGTGCCAGCAGCACCGGGACAGGGGGCACTGAAGCTTTCTTT.

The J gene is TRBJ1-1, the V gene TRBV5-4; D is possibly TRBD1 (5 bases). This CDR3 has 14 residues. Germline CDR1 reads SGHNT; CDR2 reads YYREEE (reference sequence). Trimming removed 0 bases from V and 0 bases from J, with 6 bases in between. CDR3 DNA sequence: TGTGCCAGCAGCTTGGGGGGCGTGAACACTGAAGCTTTCTTT. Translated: CASSLGGVNTEAFF.

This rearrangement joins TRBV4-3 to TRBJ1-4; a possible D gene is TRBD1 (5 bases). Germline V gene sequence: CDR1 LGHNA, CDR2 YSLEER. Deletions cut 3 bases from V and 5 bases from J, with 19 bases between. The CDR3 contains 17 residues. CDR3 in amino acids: CASSHTSGGAENEKLFF. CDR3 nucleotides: TGCGCCAGCAGCCACACTTCGGGCGGGGCAGAGAATGAAAAACTGTTTTTT.

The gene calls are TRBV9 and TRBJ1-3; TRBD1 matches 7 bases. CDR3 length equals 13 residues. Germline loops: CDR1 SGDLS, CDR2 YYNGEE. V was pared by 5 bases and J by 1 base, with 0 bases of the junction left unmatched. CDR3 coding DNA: TGTGCCAGCAGGGGACAGTCTGGAAACACCATATATTTT. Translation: CASRGQSGNTIYF.

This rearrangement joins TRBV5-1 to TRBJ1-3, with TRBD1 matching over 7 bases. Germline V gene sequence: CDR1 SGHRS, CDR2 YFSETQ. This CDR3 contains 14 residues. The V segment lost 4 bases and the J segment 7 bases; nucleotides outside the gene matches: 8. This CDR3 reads CASSLRQGSNTIYF. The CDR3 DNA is TGCGCCAGCAGCCTCAGACAGGGTAGCAACACCATATATTTT.

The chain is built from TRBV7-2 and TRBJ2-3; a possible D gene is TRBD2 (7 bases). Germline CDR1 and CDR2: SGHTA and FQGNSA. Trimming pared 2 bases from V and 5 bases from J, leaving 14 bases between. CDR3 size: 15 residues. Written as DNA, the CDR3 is TGTGCCAGCAGCTTATTAAGGGGGGGAGAAGATACGCAGTATTTT. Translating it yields CASSLLRGGEDTQYF.

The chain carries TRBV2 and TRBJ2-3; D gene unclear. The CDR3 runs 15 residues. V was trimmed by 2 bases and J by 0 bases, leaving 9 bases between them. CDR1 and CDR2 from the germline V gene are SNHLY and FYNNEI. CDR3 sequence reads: CASSERLASTDTQYF. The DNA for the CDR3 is TGTGCCAGCAGTGAACGTCTGGCTAGCACAGATACGCAGTATTTT. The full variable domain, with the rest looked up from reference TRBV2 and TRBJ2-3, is EPEVTQTPSHQVTQMGQEVILRCVPISNHLYFYWYRQILGQKVEFLVSFYNNEISEKSEIFDDQFSVERPDGSNFTLKIRSTKLEDSAMYFCASSERLASTDTQYFGPGTRLTVL.

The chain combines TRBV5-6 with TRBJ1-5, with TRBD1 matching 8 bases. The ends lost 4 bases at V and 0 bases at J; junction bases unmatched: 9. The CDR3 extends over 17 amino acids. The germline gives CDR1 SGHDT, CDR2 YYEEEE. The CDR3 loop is CASSRGQGYSSNQPQHF. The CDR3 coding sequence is TGTGCCAGCAGCCGCGGACAGGGTTACTCTAGCAATCAGCCCCAGCATTTT. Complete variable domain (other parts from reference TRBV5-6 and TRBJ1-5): DAGVTQSPTHLIKTRGQQVTLRCSPKSGHDTVSWYQQALGQGPQFIFQYYEEEERQRGNFPDRFSGHQFPNYSSELNVNALLLGDSALYLCASSRGQGYSSNQPQHFGDGTRLSIL.

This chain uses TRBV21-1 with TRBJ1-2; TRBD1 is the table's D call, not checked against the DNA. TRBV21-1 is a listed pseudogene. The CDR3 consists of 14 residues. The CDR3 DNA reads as TGTGCCAGCAGAATCGACAGGGGTTGGTATGGCTACACCTTC. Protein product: CASRIDRGWYGYTF.

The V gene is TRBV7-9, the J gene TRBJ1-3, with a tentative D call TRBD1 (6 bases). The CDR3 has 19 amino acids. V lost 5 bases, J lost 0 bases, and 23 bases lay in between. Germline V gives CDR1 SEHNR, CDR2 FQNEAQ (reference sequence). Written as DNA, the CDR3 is TGTGCCAGCAGCCCCCTACAGGGCAGGGGACGAAGCTCTGGAAACACCATATATTTT. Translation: CASSPLQGRGRSSGNTIYF.

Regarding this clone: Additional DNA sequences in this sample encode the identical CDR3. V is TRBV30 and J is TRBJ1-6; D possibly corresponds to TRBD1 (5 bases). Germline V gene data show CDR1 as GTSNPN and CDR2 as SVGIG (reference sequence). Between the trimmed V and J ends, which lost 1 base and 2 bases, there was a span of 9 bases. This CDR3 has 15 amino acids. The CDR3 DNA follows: TGTGCCTGGAGTGGCAGGGTTGCCTATAATTCACCCCTCCACTTT. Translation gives CAWSGRVAYNSPLHF.

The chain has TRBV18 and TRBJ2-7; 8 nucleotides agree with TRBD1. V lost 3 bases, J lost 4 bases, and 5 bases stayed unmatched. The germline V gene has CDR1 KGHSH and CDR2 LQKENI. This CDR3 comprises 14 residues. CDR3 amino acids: CASSPPGQVYEQYF. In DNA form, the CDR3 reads TGTGCCAGCTCACCGCCGGGACAGGTTTACGAGCAGTACTTC.

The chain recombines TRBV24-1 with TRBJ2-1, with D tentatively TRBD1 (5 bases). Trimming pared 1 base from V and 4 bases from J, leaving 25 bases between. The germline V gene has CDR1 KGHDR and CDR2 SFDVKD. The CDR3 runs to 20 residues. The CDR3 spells CATSDLGHRSGPGSYNEQFF. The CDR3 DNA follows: TGTGCCACCAGTGATTTAGGGCATAGATCCGGCCCAGGGTCGTACAATGAGCAGTTCTTC.

The CDR3 nucleotides read TGCGCCAGCAGCTGGGCCGGGACAGGCGACCCTAACTATGGCTACACCTTC. Translation: CASSWAGTGDPNYGYTF. The V call is TRBV5-1, the J call TRBJ1-2; 8 bases align to TRBD1. J lost 0 bases, V lost 3 bases, and 10 bases had no gene match. This CDR3 region has 17 residues. Per the germline V gene, CDR1 is SGHRS and CDR2 is YFSETQ. The variable domain in full, completed from reference TRBV5-1 and TRBJ1-2, reads KAGVTQTPRYLIKTRGQQVTLSCSPISGHRSVSWYQQTPGQGLQFLFEYFSETQRNKGNFPGRFSGRQFSNSRSEMNVSTLELGDSALYLCASSWAGTGDPNYGYTFGSGTRLTVV.

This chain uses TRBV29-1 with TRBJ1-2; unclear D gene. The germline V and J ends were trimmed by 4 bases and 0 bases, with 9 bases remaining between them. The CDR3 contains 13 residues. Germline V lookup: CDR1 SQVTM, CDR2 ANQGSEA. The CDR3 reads CSVGDGTNYGYTF. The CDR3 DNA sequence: TGCAGCGTTGGAGACGGTACTAACTATGGCTACACCTTC.